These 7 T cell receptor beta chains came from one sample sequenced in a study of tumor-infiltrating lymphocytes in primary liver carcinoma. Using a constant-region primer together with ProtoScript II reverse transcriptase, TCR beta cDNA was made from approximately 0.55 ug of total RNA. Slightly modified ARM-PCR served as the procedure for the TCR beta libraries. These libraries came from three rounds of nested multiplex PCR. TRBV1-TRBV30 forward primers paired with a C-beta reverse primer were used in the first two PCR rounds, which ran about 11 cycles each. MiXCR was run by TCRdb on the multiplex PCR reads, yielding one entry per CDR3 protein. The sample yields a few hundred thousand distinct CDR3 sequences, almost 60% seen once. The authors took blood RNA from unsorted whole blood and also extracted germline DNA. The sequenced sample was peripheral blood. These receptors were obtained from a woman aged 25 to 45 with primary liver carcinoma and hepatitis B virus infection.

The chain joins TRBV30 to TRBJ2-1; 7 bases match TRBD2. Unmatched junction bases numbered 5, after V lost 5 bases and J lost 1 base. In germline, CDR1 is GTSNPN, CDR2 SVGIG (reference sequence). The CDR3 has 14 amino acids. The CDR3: CAWGTTISYNEQFF. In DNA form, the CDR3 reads TGTGCCTGGGGGACTACCATATCCTACAATGAGCAGTTCTTC. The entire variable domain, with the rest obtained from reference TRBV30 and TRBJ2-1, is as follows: SQTIHQWPATLVQPVGSPLSLECTVEGTSNPNLYWYRQAAGRGLQLLFYSVGIGQISSEVPQNLSASRPQDRQFILSSKKLLLSDSGFYLCAWGTTISYNEQFFGPGTRLTVL.

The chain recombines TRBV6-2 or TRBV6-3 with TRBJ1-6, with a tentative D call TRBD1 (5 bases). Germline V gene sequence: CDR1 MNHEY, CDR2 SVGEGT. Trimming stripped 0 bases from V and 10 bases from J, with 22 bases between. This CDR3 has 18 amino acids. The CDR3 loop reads CASSYSTVGDGTNSPLHF. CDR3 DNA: TGTGCCAGCAGTTACTCGACCGTGGGGGACGGCACGAACTCACCCCTCCACTTT.

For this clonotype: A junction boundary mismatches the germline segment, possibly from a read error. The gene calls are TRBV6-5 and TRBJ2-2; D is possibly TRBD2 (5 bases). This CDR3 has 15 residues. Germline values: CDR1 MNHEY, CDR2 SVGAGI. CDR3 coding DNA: TGTGCCAGCAGTTCACAACCTATAGGGCACGGGGAGATGTTTTTT. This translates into CASSSQPIGHGEMFF.

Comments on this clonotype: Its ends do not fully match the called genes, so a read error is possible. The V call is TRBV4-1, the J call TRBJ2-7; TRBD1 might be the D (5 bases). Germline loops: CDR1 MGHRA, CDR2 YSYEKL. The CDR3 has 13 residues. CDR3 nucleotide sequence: TGCGCCAGCAGCCAGGGGCCTTCCTACAAGCAGTACTTC. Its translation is CASSQGPSYKQYF.

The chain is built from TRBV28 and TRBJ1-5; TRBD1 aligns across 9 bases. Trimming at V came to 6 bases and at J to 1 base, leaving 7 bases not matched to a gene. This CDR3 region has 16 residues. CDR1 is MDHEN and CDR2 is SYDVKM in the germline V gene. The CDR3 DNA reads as TGTGCCAGCAGCCCCGTCGACAGGGGGAGCAATCAGCCCCAGCATTTT. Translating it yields CASSPVDRGSNQPQHF.

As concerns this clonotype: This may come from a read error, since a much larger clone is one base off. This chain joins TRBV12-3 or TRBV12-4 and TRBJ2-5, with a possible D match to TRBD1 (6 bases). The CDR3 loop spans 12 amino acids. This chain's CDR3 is CASSVAGEIQYF. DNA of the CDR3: TGTGCCAGCAGTGTAGCAGGGGAGATCCAGTACTTC.

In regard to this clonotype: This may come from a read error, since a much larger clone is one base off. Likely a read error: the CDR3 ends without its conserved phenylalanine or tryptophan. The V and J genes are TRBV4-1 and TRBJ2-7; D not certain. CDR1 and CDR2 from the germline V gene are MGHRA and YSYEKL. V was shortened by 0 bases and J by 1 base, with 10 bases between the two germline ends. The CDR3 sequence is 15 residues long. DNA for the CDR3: TGCGCCAGCAGCCAAGAAAGGGCCCCATCCTACGAGCAGTACCTC. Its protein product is CASSQERAPSYEQYL.